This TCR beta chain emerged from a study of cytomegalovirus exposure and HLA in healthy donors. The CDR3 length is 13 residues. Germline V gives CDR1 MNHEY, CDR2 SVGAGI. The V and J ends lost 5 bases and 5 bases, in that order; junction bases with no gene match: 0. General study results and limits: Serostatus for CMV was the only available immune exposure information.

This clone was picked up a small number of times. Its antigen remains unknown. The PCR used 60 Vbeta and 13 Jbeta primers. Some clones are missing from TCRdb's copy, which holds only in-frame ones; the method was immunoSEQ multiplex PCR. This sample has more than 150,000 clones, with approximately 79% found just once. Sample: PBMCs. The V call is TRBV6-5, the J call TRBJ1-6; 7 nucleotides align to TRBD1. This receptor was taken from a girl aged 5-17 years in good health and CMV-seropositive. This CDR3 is CASSDRDNSPLHF. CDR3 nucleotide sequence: TGTGCCAGCAGTGACAGGGATAATTCACCCCTCCACTTT.